These 24 T cell receptor beta chains share one sample of origin, sequenced in a study of cytomegalovirus exposure and HLA in healthy donors. PCR involved 60 Vbeta and 13 Jbeta primers. Measured with immunoSEQ multiplex PCR; TCRdb has only the in-frame clones, and not every one. Of about 94,000 clones in the sample, over 60% were seen once. Material: PBMCs. The receptor source for this set is a man aged 25-40 years in good health and CMV-seronegative.

The chain carries TRBV19 and TRBJ2-4, with D possibly TRBD1 on 5 matching bases. The CDR3 covers 17 residues. V lost 1 base and J lost 1, with 14 bases in between. Germline V CDR1 and CDR2: LNHDA, SQIVND (reference sequence). CDR3 bases: TGTGCCAGTAGTATAGTTCCCAGGGCTGGGGCCAAAAACATTCAGTACTTC. Protein sequence: CASSIVPRAGAKNIQYF.

V and J are TRBV6-7 and TRBJ1-5; D remains unclear. TRBV6-7 is an ORF, and what it does is uncertain. V was pared by 2 bases and J by 6 bases, with 2 bases between. The CDR3 has 11 residues. CDR3 loop: CASSYRQPQHF. The CDR3 DNA reads TGTGCCAGCAGTTACCGTCAGCCCCAGCATTTT.

V and J are TRBV29-1 and TRBJ1-2; no reliable D call. Germline CDR1 is SQVTM and CDR2 is ANQGSEA. The V and J ends lost 7 bases and 8 bases respectively, with 23 bases between them. The CDR3 is 14 residues long. CDR3 residues: CSGDALVGRGGYTF. The CDR3 DNA reads as TGCAGCGGCGACGCCCTCGTTGGCAGAGGCGGCTACACCTTC.

The V and J genes are TRBV9 and TRBJ2-5; weak D call: TRBD2 (5 bases). This CDR3 has 15 amino acids. V gave up 0 bases and J gave up 4 bases, with 13 bases separating them. CDR1 and CDR2 from the germline V gene are SGDLS and YYNGEE. CDR3 in DNA: TGTGCCAGCAGCGTAGGGGTTGAGGGCAGAGAGACCCAGTACTTC. Amino acids: CASSVGVEGRETQYF.

This chain joins TRBV5-1 and TRBJ2-7; TRBD2 matches at 7 bases. Germline V gives CDR1 SGHRS, CDR2 YFSETQ. The V and J ends lost 2 bases and 2 bases, in that order; junction bases with no gene match: 4. CDR3 length: 14 amino acids. CDR3 sequence: CASSFLGGTYEQYF. The CDR3, as DNA: TGCGCCAGCAGCTTCTTGGGGGGGACCTACGAGCAGTACTTC.

The genes are TRBV15 and TRBJ2-3, with a possible D match to TRBD2 (5 bases). Germline V gene lookup returns CDR1 LNHNV and CDR2 YYDKDF (reference sequence). V lost 4 bases, J lost 2 bases, and 10 bases lay in between. The CDR3 consists of 14 residues. The CDR3 DNA reads as TGTGCCACCAGCATCGGGAAGAACACAGATACGCAGTATTTT. This sequence encodes CATSIGKNTDTQYF.

The genes are TRBV6-1 and TRBJ2-7; no clear D gene. The germline CDR1 and CDR2 sequences are MNHNS and SASEGT. Trimming cost V 1 base and J 6 bases, with 13 bases left between them. This CDR3 contains 14 residues. The CDR3 DNA follows: TGTGCCAGCAGTGAAGAAACGGGTGCCGCCGAGCAGTACTTC. It is translated as CASSEETGAAEQYF.

The chain links TRBV28 to TRBJ1-6, with D hard to call. The CDR3 contains 15 residues. V shed 2 bases and J shed 1 base, with 6 bases lying between them. The germline V gene encodes CDR1 MDHEN and CDR2 SYDVKM. The CDR3 region is CASSLEGSYNSPLHF. The CDR3 coding sequence is TGTGCCAGCAGTTTAGAGGGTTCCTATAATTCACCCCTCCACTTT.

This clone was counted only a few times. The V gene is TRBV28, the J gene TRBJ1-2; 9 bases match TRBD1. J gave up 2 bases and V 6 bases, and 4 bases lay outside the gene matches. The CDR3 has 14 residues. Germline values: CDR1 MDHEN, CDR2 SYDVKM. CDR3 in amino acids: CASSLGQGNYGYTF. The CDR3 DNA follows: TGTGCCAGCAGCCTAGGACAGGGGAACTATGGCTACACCTTC.

The chain uses TRBV7-8 and TRBJ2-7; the match to TRBD1 covers 7 bases. In germline, CDR1 is SGHVS, CDR2 FQNEAQ. The CDR3 has 14 residues. V gave up 5 bases and J gave up 0 bases; unmatched junction bases: 4. CDR3 in DNA: TGTGCCAGCAGCCCGACAGGGCCCTCCTACGAGCAGTACTTC. Amino acids: CASSPTGPSYEQYF.

This rearrangement joins TRBV30 to TRBJ2-7, with 9 bases identical to TRBD1. Trimming cost V 0 bases and J 3 bases; bases outside gene matches: 3. Germline assignment: CDR1 GTSNPN and CDR2 SVGIG (reference sequence). The CDR3 is made up of 14 amino acids. The CDR3 bases are TGTGCCTGGAGTGTCGGACAGGGGTTCTACGAGCAGTACTTC. Translating gives CAWSVGQGFYEQYF.

The chain is built from TRBV19 and TRBJ2-3; possible D gene TRBD2, 6 bases. V gave up 5 bases and J gave up 6 bases, with 15 bases separating them. This CDR3 contains 14 residues. The germline gives CDR1 LNHDA, CDR2 SQIVND (reference sequence). The CDR3 loop is CASSSPASADTQYF. The CDR3 DNA reads TGTGCCAGTAGTTCACCGGCTAGCGCGGATACGCAGTATTTT.

This sequence joins TRBV18 and TRBJ1-5; D unresolved. V lost 3 bases and J lost 5, with 8 bases in between. The germline CDR1 and CDR2 sequences are KGHSH and LQKENI. The CDR3 totals 13 residues. CDR3 in DNA: TGTGCCAGCTCACCCCGGGGAGATCAGCCCCAGCATTTT. Protein: CASSPRGDQPQHF.

The chain recombines TRBV9 with TRBJ2-4; 12 positions agree with TRBD2. After removal of 4 bases from V and 8 bases from J, the junction contained 4 bases not matched to a gene. Germline CDR1 and CDR2: SGDLS and YYNGEE. This CDR3 has 14 residues. This chain's CDR3 is CASSFGTSGYIQYF. The CDR3 bases are TGTGCCAGCAGCTTCGGGACTAGCGGGTACATTCAGTACTTC.

The gene calls are TRBV7-8 and TRBJ2-1; 8 bases agree with TRBD2. Looked up from germline, CDR1 is SGHVS and CDR2 is FQNEAQ. V gave up 1 base and J gave up 4 bases; unmatched junction bases: 6. The CDR3 sequence is 16 residues long. The chain's CDR3 is CASSLVAASGYNEQFF. Here the CDR3 DNA reads TGTGCCAGCAGCTTAGTTGCGGCTAGCGGGTACAATGAGCAGTTCTTC.

The genes are TRBV19 and TRBJ1-5; D ambiguous. The CDR3 spans 14 residues. Germline-derived CDR1 and CDR2 are LNHDA and SQIVND (reference sequence). The germline V and J ends were trimmed by 2 bases and 0 bases, with 5 bases remaining between them. CDR3 coding DNA: TGTGCCAGTAGTATACAGGATAGCAATCAGCCCCAGCATTTT. Its protein product is CASSIQDSNQPQHF.

This chain links TRBV7-2 with TRBJ2-2, with 9 bases matching TRBD2. V shed 0 bases and J 1 base; nucleotides not matched to a gene: 3. This CDR3 contains 17 residues. CDR1 and CDR2 (germline): SGHTA, FQGNSA. CDR3 region: CASSLAGSGGNTGELFF. CDR3 nucleotide sequence: TGTGCCAGCAGCTTAGCCGGTAGCGGGGGGAACACCGGGGAGCTGTTTTTT.

This clone was counted once. The junction departs from the called germline gene at one end, perhaps through a read error. V is TRBV11-2 and J is TRBJ2-7, with 13 positions matching TRBD2. The germline V gene encodes CDR1 SGHAT and CDR2 FQNNGV. The CDR3 covers 15 residues. The CDR3 sequence: CASTFLGETSGRIRF. CDR3 bases: TGTGCCAGCACCTTTTTGGGGGAGACTAGCGGGAGGATTCGTTTC.

This sequence joins TRBV4-1 and TRBJ1-2, with TRBD1 matching over 11 bases. CDR1 is MGHRA and CDR2 is YSYEKL in the germline V gene. V shed 4 bases and J 3 bases; nucleotides not matched to a gene: 4. The CDR3 spans 15 residues. CDR3 residues: CASSPGQGAYYGYTF. CDR3 nucleotides: TGCGCCAGCAGCCCCGGACAGGGGGCCTACTATGGCTACACCTTC.

This chain uses TRBV5-6 with TRBJ2-1; D gene ambiguous. The germline V and J ends were trimmed by 0 bases and 5 bases, with 9 bases remaining between them. The germline V gene has CDR1 SGHDT and CDR2 YYEEEE. This CDR3 is 14 amino acids long. DNA for the CDR3: TGTGCCAGCAGCTTGGTCGGTACTGACAATGAGCAGTTCTTC. Residues: CASSLVGTDNEQFF.

The rearrangement uses TRBV7-3 and TRBJ2-2; 8 positions match TRBD1. Per germline, CDR1 SGHTA and CDR2 FQGTGA. The V gene end was trimmed by 5 bases and the J gene end by 3 bases; junction bases not matched to a gene: 5. CDR3 length: 15 residues. The CDR3 DNA is TGTGCCAGCAGCCCGACAGGGGCGGACACCGGGGAGCTGTTTTTT. Translating gives CASSPTGADTGELFF.

The gene calls are TRBV9 and TRBJ1-5; maybe TRBD1 (6 bases). The CDR3 covers 13 residues. The germline CDR1 and CDR2 sequences are SGDLS and YYNGEE. V was pared by 3 bases and J by 4 bases, with 8 bases between. CDR3 region: CASSETGNQPQHF. CDR3 nucleotide sequence: TGTGCCAGCAGCGAGACAGGTAATCAGCCCCAGCATTTT.

This clone was seen once. CDR3: CASTAYPRSYNEQFF. DNA of the CDR3: TGTGCCAGCACCGCTTACCCCAGGTCCTACAATGAGCAGTTCTTC. This chain uses TRBV13 with TRBJ2-1, with unresolved D. From germline, CDR1 is PRHDT and CDR2 FYEKMQ (reference sequence). The CDR3 length is 15 residues. The V end was cut by 7 bases, the J end by 1 base, with 14 bases between.

This chain links TRBV13 with TRBJ2-7; D perhaps matches TRBD2 (5 bases). The germline V gene has CDR1 PRHDT and CDR2 FYEKMQ (reference sequence). The CDR3 totals 15 residues. With 1 base removed from V and 5 bases from J, the gap between germline ends came to 15 bases. The CDR3, as DNA: TGTGCCAGCAGCTTAGTTTCCCCGACGGGAAACGAGCAGTACTTC. It yields the protein CASSLVSPTGNEQYF.